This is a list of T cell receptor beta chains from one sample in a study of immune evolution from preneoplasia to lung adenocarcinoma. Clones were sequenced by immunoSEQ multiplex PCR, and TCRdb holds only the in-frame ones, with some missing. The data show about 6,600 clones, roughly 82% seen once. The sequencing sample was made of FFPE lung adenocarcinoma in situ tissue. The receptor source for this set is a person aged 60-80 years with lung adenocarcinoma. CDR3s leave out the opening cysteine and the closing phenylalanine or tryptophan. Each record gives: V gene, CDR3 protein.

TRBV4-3 ASSQGLRGADTQY
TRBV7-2 ASSLAFQGALPDTQY
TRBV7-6 ASSLAGGQGSSYEQY
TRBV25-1 ASSNGPTYEQY
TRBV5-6 ASSHQETQY
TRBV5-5 ASSRGLLAYNEQF
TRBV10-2 ASIRGVMNTEAF
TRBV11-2 ASSPDSWVMETQY
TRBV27 ASRDQTGDSYT
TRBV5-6 ASSSDGTGKPLH
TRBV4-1 ASSRQGRGEQY
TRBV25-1 ASSESGKGRPQH
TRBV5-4 ASNEDGTGGYT
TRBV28 ASGRGDRDHTEAF
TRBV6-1 ASNRDRGNEKLF
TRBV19 ASSRFITDTQY
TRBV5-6 ASSLEGRVVQPQH
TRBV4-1 ASSQVRLDRPNEKLF
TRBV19 ASSFTGTDYEQY
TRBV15 ATSRERYRGYYGYT
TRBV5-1 ASSLEEGRGRETQY
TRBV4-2 ASSQEGERHNEQF
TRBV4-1 ASSQEVQGFEQY
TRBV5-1 ASSQTGTESAF
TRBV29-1 SVGGGLAGTDTQY
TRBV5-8 ASSQIALPGQGNEKLF
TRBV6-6 ASRETSVPYEQY
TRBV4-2 ASSQWGARDNEKLF
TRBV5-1 ASSLSTGGNEQF
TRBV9 ASSEGQGVSNEKLF
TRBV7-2 ASSLAIWETQY
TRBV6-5 ASSYIRDRLRETQY
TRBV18 ASSPSSDRGRGGYT
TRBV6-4 ASSDRASAQQF
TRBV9 ASSGTGAYQPQH
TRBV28 ASRDRLSTNEKLF
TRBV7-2 ASSLDSGGARETQY
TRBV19 ASSFIWGNTEAF
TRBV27 ASSPRAIYEQY
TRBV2 ASSVSSGGAFENNEQF
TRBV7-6 ASSFGTGTGNSPLH
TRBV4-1 ASSQEGLAGGSEQF
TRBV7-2 ASSSPHTGELF
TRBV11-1 ASSPAAPRGRNEKLF
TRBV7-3 ASSTDRGSGYT
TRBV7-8 ASSQEDRGIYNEQF
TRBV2 ASSDEGRGGYT
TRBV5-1 ASSSGDRHTDTQY
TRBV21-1 ASSNSAGLNTEAF
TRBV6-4 ASRTWRGPEQY
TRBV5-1 ASSLGGAKNIQY